The 12 T cell receptor beta chains listed next were all sequenced from one sample in a study of CD8+CD57+ T cells in acquired aplastic anemia. Genomic DNA, serving as template, underwent TCR beta VDJ and CDR3 profiling. In TCRdb, the reads were re-called with MiXCR into one record per CDR3 protein. This sample has about 190,000 distinct CDR3 sequences; 54% occur once, and the top ten carry roughly 15%. Sequenced: sorted CD4+, CD8+, or CD8+CD57+ T cells (not recorded which) from PBMCs. The receptors were sampled from a human donor in good health, serving as a control.

This chain uses TRBV6-2 or TRBV6-3 with TRBJ2-2; 11 bases fit TRBD2. This CDR3 has 17 amino acids. From germline, CDR1 is MNHEY and CDR2 SVGEGT. J gave up 7 bases and V 6 bases, and 13 bases lay outside the gene matches. CDR3 protein: CASSQLAGGRYGGELFF. The CDR3 nucleotides are TGTGCCAGCAGCCAGCTAGCGGGGGGCCGGTACGGCGGGGAGCTGTTTTTT.

In this sample, this clonotype turned up a few times. The V and J genes are TRBV10-3 and TRBJ1-6; D may be TRBD1 (5 bases). V lost 2 bases, J lost 7 bases, and 12 bases lay in between. Germline assignment: CDR1 ENHRY and CDR2 SYGVKD. The CDR3 totals 15 residues. The DNA for the CDR3 is TGTGCCATCAGTGAGAAGACAGCGATCAATTCACCCCTCCACTTT. Its translation: CAISEKTAINSPLHF.

This clonotype turned up a few times. The chain links TRBV20-1 to TRBJ1-1; a weak D match, TRBD1 (6 bases). V dropped 3 bases and J dropped 0 bases, with 11 bases sitting between them. Germline CDR1 is DFQATT and CDR2 is SNEGSKA (reference sequence). There are 14 residues in the CDR3. CDR3: CSASRGQMNTEAFF. The CDR3 DNA is TGCAGTGCTAGTCGAGGACAGATGAACACTGAAGCTTTCTTT.

This rearrangement joins TRBV15 to TRBJ2-1; 12 positions match TRBD2. The CDR3 runs 17 residues. Germline V gene lookup returns CDR1 LNHNV and CDR2 YYDKDF (reference sequence). After removal of 3 bases from V and 4 bases from J, the junction contained 7 bases not matched to a gene. The CDR3 here is CATSSPILAGGYNEQFF. The DNA of the CDR3 is TGTGCCACCAGCAGCCCTATTCTAGCGGGGGGGTACAATGAGCAGTTCTTC.

The CDR3: CASSIAVGQPQHF. CDR3 nucleotide sequence: TGTGCCAGTAGTATTGCGGTCGGTCAGCCCCAGCATTTT. The rearrangement links TRBV19 to TRBJ1-5; D remains ambiguous. Germline assignment: CDR1 LNHDA and CDR2 SQIVND (reference sequence). This CDR3 contains 13 residues. V lost 3 bases to trimming and J lost 6 bases, with 9 bases between them.

This clonotype was detected only a few times. The V gene is TRBV10-3, the J gene TRBJ1-6, with D perhaps matching TRBD1 (6 bases). CDR3 size: 16 residues. Germline V CDR1 and CDR2: ENHRY, SYGVKD. Trimming took off 7 bases at V and 6 bases at J, with 19 bases between the two ends. The CDR3 nucleotides read TGTGCCATCAATGGGGGCGGACAGACATTTAATTCACCCCTCCACTTT. This translates into CAINGGGQTFNSPLHF.

The genes are TRBV7-2 and TRBJ1-2; 9 nucleotides match TRBD1. Germline trimming cut 5 bases from V and 4 bases from J; bases unmatched to any gene: 8. Per the germline V gene, CDR1 is SGHTA and CDR2 is FQGNSA. There are 15 residues in the CDR3. This CDR3 is CASSGPGQGTYGYTF. The CDR3 nucleotides read TGTGCCAGCAGCGGTCCGGGACAGGGAACCTATGGCTACACCTTC.

The chain couples TRBV20-1 to TRBJ1-2; D ambiguous. The CDR3 loop spans 14 amino acids. Deletions cut 3 bases from V and 2 bases from J, with 13 bases between. Germline V gene sequence: CDR1 DFQATT, CDR2 SNEGSKA (reference sequence). Here the CDR3 reads CSASRYSKNYGYTF. CDR3 DNA sequence: TGCAGTGCTAGTCGGTACAGCAAAAACTATGGCTACACCTTC.

In the case of this clonotype: A much larger clone differs by one base, so this may be a read error. This chain uses TRBV6-5 with TRBJ1-1; 10 positions agree with TRBD1. Germline trimming cut 6 bases from V and 12 bases from J; bases unmatched to any gene: 10. This CDR3 has 13 amino acids. Germline loops: CDR1 MNHEY, CDR2 SVGAGI. Here the CDR3 reads CASRDRQGAGTFF. The CDR3 DNA is TGTGCCAGCAGGGATCGACAGGGGGCGGGGACTTTCTTT.

A word on this clonotype: A much larger clonotype is one base distant, so this may be a read error. The chain uses TRBV20-1 and TRBJ2-7, with 7 bases lining up with TRBD2. CDR1 is DFQATT and CDR2 is SNEGSKA in the germline V gene (reference sequence). The CDR3 has 16 amino acids. V lost 0 bases to trimming and J lost 4 bases; unmatched junction nucleotides: 12. The CDR3 region is CSARDLRAGRGYEQYF. CDR3 bases: TGCAGTGCTAGAGATCTAAGGGCAGGGAGGGGATACGAGCAGTACTTC.

This clonotype has ten or more counts. The rearrangement links TRBV3-1 to TRBJ1-4; no reliable D call. The CDR3 is 14 amino acids. V was shortened by 1 base and J by 4 bases, with 7 bases between the two germline ends. Per germline, CDR1 LGHDT and CDR2 YNNKEL (reference sequence). The chain's CDR3 is CASSQVGLNEKLFF. Written as DNA, the CDR3 is TGTGCCAGCAGCCAAGTCGGCCTTAATGAAAAACTGTTTTTT.

This clonotype was observed a few times. The chain recombines TRBV10-3 with TRBJ2-5; 9 bases align to TRBD2. The CDR3 totals 13 residues. J gave up 2 bases and V 10 bases, and 5 bases lay outside the gene matches. Per the germline V gene, CDR1 is ENHRY and CDR2 is SYGVKD. The CDR3 here is CATSLAGQETQYF. CDR3 coding DNA: TGTGCCACCTCCCTAGCGGGGCAAGAGACCCAGTACTTC.